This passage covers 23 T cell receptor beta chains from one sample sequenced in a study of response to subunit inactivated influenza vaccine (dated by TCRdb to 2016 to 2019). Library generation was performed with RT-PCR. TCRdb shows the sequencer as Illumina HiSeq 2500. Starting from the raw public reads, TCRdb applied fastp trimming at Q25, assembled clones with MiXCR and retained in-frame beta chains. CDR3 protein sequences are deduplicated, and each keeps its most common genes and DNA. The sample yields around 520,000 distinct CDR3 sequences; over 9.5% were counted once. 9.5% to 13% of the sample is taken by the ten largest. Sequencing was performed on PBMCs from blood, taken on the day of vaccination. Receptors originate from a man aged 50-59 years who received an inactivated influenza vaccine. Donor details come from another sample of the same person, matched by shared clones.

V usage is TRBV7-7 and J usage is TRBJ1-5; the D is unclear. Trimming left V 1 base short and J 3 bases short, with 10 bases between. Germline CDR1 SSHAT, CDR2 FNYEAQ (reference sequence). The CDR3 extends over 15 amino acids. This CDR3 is CASSLGMVLNQPQHF. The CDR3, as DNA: TGTGCCAGCAGCTTAGGCATGGTACTCAATCAGCCCCAGCATTTT.

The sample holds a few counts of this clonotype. CDR3: CSAKQGIVRETQYF. The CDR3, as DNA: TGCAGTGCCAAACAGGGAATCGTTAGAGAGACCCAGTACTTC. V gene TRBV20-1 combines with J gene TRBJ2-5, with a tentative D call TRBD1 (6 bases). This CDR3 has 14 amino acids. In germline, CDR1 is DFQATT, CDR2 SNEGSKA (reference sequence). V lost 6 bases and J 4 bases, leaving 18 bases between the germline ends.

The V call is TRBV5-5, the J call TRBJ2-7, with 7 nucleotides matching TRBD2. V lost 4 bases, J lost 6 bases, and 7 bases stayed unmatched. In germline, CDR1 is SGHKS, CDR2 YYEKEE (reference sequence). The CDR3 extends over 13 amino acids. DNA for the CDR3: TGTGCCAGCAGCCGGGGGGACCTCTGCGAGCAGTACTTC. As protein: CASSRGDLCEQYF. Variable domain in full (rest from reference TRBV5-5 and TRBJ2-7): DAGVTQSPTHLIKTRGQQVTLRCSPISGHKSVSWYQQVLGQGPQFIFQYYEKEERGRGNFPDRFSARQFPNYSSELNVNALLLGDSALYLCASSRGDLCEQYFGPGTRLTVT.

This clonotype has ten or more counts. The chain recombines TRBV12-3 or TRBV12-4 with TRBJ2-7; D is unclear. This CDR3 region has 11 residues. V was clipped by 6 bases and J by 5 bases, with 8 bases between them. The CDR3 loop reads CASSLRNEQYF. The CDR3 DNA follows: TGTGCCAGCAGCCTACGTAACGAGCAGTACTTC.

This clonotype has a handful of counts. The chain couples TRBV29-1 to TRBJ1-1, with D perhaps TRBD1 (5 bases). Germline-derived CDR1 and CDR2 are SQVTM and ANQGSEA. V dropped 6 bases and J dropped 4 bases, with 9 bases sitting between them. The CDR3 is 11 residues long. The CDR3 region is CSVRQLTEAFF. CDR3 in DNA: TGCAGCGTCCGACAGCTCACTGAAGCTTTCTTT. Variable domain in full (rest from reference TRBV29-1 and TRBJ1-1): SAVISQKPSRDICQRGTSLTIQCQVDSQVTMMFWYRQQPGQSLTLIATANQGSEATYESGFVIDKFPISRPNLTFSTLTVSNMSPEDSSIYLCSVRQLTEAFFGQGTRLTVV.

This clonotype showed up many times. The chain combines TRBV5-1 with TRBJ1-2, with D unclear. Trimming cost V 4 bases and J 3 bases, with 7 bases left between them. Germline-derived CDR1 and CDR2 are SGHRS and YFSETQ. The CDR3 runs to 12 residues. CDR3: CASSAWDYGYTF. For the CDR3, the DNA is TGCGCCAGCAGCGCGTGGGACTATGGCTACACCTTC.

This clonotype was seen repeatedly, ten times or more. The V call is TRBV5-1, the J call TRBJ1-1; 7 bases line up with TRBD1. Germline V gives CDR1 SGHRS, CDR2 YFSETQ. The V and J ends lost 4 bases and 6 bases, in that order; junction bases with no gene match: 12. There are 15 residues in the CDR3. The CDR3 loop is CASSRDRRMGSEAFF. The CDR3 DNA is TGCGCCAGCAGCCGGGACAGACGGATGGGCTCTGAAGCTTTCTTT. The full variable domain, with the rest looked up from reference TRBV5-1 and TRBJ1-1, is KAGVTQTPRYLIKTRGQQVTLSCSPISGHRSVSWYQQTPGQGLQFLFEYFSETQRNKGNFPGRFSGRQFSNSRSEMNVSTLELGDSALYLCASSRDRRMGSEAFFGQGTRLTVV.

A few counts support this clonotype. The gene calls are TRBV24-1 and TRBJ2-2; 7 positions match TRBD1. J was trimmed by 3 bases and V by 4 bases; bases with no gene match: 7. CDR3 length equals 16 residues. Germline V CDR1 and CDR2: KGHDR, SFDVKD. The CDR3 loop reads CATSDLRDSDTGELFF. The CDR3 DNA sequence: TGTGCCACCAGTGACCTCAGGGACAGTGACACCGGGGAGCTGTTTTTT.

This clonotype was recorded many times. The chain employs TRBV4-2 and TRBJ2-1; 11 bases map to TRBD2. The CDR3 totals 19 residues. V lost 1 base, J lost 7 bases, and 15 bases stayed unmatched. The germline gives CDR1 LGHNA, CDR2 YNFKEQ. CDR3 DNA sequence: TGTGCCAGCAGCCAAGTGGCTCTAGCGGGAGGAGGTTTAAAGAATGAGCAGTTCTTC. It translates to CASSQVALAGGGLKNEQFF.

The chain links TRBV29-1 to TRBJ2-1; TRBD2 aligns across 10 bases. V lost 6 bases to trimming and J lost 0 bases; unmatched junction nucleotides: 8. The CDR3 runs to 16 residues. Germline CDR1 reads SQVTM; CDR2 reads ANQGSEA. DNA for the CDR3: TGCAGCGTAGACGGACTAGCGGAAACCTCCTACAATGAGCAGTTCTTC. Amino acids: CSVDGLAETSYNEQFF.

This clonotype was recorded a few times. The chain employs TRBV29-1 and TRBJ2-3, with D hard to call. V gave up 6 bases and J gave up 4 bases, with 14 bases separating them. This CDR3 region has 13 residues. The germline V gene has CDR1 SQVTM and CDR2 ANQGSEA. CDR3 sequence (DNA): TGCAGCGTAATTTCGTCCGCACCAGATACGCAGTATTTT. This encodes CSVISSAPDTQYF.

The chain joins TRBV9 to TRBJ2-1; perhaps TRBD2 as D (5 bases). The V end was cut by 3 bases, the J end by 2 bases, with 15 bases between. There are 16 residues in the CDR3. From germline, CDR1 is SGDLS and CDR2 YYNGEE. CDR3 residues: CASSGHGIPAYNEQFF. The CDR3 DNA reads TGTGCCAGCAGCGGACACGGGATTCCCGCCTACAATGAGCAGTTCTTC.

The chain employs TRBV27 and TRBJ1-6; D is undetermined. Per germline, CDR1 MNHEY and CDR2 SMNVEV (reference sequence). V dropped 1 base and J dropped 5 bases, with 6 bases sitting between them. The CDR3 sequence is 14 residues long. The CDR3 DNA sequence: TGTGCCAGCAGTTTATTTAGCCATAATTCACCCCTCCACTTT. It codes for CASSLFSHNSPLHF.

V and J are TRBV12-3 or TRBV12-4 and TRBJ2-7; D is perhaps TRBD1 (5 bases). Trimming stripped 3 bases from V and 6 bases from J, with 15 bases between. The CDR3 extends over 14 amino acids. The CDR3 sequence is CASSLNIGVGEQYF. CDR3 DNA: TGTGCCAGCAGTTTGAATATAGGGGTCGGCGAGCAGTACTTC.

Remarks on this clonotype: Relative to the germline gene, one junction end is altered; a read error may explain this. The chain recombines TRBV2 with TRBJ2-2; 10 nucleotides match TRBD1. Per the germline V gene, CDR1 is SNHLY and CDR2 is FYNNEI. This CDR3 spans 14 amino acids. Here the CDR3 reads CSSSGTGDVGELFF. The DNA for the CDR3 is TGTTCCAGCAGTGGGACAGGGGACGTTGGGGAGCTGTTTTTT.

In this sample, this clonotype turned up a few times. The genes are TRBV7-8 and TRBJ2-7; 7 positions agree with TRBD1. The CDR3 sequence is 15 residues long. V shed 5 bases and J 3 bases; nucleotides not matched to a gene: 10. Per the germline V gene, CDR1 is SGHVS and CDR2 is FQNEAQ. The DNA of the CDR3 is TGTGCCAGCAGCCTTAGAGAGGGGGCCTACTACGAGCAGTACTTC. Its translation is CASSLREGAYYEQYF.

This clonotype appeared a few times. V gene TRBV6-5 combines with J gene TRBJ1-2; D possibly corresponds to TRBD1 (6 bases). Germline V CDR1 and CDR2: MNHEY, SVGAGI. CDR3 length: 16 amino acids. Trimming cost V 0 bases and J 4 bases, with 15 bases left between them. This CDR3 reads CASSYSGDTFFYGYTF. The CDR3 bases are TGTGCCAGCAGTTACTCAGGGGACACCTTTTTCTATGGCTACACCTTC.

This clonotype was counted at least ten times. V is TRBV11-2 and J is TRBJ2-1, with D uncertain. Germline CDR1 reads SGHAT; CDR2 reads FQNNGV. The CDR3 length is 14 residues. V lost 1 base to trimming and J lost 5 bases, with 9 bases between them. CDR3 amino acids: CASSLVWGNNEQFF. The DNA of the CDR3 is TGTGCCAGCAGCTTAGTTTGGGGAAACAATGAGCAGTTCTTC.

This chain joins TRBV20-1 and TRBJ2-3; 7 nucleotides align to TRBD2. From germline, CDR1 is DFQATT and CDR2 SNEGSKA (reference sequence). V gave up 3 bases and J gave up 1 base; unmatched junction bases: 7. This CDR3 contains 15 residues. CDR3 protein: CSARVSGLGTDTQYF. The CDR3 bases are TGCAGTGCTAGGGTTAGCGGACTAGGCACAGATACGCAGTATTTT.

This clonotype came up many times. The CDR3 region has the DNA TGTGCCAGCAGCTTGTTTACTAGCGGAGCCTACAATGAGCAGTTCTTC. The encoded protein is CASSLFTSGAYNEQFF. J is TRBJ2-1 and V is TRBV7-8; 8 nucleotides agree with TRBD2. The V and J ends lost 3 bases and 2 bases, in that order; junction bases with no gene match: 6. The CDR3 totals 16 residues. Germline lookup yields CDR1 SGHVS and CDR2 FQNEAQ.

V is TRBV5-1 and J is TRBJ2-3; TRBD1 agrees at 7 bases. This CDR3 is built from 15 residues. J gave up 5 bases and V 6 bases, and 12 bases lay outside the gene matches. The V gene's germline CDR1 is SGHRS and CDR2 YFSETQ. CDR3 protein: CASKSNRGEGDTQYF. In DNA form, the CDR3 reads TGCGCCAGCAAAAGCAACAGGGGCGAGGGAGATACGCAGTATTTT.

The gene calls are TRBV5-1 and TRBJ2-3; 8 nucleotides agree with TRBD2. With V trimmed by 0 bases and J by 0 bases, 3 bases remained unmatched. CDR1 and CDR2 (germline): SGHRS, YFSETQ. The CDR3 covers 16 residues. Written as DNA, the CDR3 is TGCGCCAGCAGCTTGGATCCGGGGGGGAGCACAGATACGCAGTATTTT. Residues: CASSLDPGGSTDTQYF.

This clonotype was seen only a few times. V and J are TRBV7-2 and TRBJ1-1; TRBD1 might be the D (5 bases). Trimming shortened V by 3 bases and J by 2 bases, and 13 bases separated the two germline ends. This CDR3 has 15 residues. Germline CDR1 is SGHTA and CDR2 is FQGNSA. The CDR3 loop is CASSFGQGLNTEAFF. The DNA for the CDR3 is TGTGCCAGCAGCTTTGGGCAGGGATTAAACACTGAAGCTTTCTTT.